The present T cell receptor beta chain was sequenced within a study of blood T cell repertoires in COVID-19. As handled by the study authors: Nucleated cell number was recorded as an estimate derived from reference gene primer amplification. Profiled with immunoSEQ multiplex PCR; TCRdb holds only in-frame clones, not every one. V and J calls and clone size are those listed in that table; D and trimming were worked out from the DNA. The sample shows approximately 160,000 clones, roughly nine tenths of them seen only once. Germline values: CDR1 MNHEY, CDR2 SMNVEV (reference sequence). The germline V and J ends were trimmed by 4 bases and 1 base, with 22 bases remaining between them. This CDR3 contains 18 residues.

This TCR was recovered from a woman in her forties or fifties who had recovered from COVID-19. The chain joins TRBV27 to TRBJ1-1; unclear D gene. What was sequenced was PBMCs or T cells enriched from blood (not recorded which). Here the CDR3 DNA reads TGTGCCAGCAGTTCTGTTTATGGGCCGGGGAAGGAGAACACTGAAGCTTTCTTT. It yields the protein CASSSVYGPGKENTEAFF.